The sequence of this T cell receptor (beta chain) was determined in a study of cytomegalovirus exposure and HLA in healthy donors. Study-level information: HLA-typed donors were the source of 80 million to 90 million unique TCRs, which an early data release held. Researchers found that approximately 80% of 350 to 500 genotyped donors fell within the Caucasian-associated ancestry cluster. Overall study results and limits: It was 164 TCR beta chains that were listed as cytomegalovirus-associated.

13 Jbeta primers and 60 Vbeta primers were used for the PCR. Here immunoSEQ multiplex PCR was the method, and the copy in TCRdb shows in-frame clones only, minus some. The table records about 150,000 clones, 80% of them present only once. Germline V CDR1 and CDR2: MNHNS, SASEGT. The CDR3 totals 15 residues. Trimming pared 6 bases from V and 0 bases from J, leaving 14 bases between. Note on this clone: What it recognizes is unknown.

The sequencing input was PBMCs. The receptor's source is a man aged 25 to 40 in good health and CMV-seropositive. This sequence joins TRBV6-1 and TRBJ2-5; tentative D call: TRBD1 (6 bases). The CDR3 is CASSRDTRYQETQYF. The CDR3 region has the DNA TGTGCCAGCAGCCGGGACACCAGGTACCAAGAGACCCAGTACTTC.